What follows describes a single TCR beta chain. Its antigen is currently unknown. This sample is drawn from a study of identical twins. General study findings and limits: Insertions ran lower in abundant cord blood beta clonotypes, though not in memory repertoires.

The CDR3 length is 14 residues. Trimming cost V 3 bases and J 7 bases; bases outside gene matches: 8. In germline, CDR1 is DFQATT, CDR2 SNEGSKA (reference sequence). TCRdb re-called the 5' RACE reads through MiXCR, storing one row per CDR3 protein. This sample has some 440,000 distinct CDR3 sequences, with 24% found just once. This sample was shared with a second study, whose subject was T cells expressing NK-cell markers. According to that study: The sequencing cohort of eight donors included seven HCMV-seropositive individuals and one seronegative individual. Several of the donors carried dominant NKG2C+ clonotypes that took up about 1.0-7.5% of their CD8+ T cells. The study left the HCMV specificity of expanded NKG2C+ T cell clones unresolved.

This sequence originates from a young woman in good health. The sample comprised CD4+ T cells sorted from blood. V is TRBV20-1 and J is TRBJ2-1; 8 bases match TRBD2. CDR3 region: CSARRTSLMNEQFF. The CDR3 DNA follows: TGCAGTGCTAGGCGGACTAGCTTGATGAATGAGCAGTTCTTC.